The clone carrying this T cell receptor (beta chain) turned up a few times. Its target is not known. This specimen comes from a study of regulatory T cells in long-lasting Graves disease. Regarding the study as a whole: Small numbers of samples may have cut accuracy.

Germline CDR1 and CDR2: LNHDA and SQIVND (reference sequence). The CDR3 loop spans 13 amino acids. The V segment lost 6 bases and the J segment 3 bases; nucleotides outside the gene matches: 1. With iRepertoire HTBI primers and Arm-PCR of CDR3 regions, TCR beta libraries were built. Each CDR3 protein gets one entry after TCRdb re-called the multiplex PCR reads with MiXCR. This sample has approximately 490,000 distinct CDR3 sequences, with around 16% found just once. Stated time point: newly diagnosed GD, antithyroid drugs for less than 3 months. From RNA extracted from PBMCs, the TCR library was made. Patients were enrolled at an endocrinology department in Xi'an, China. The sample also formed part of further work on T cells in Graves' hyperthyroidism and ophthalmopathy.

Source: peripheral blood mononuclear cells (PBMCs), taken at new diagnosis, from a patient treated with antithyroid drugs. This TCR was sampled from a man aged 35 to 55 with Graves disease. The chain couples TRBV19 to TRBJ2-7; 11 nucleotides align to TRBD2. CDR3 bases: TGTGCCAGTAGCACTAGCGGGGGCTACGAGCAGTACTTC. It translates to CASSTSGGYEQYF.